The rows below give T cell receptor beta chains drawn from one sample of a study of Graves' ophthalmopathy and Graves' hyperthyroidism. From the multiplex PCR reads, TCRdb called clonotypes with MiXCR, one entry per CDR3 protein. The sample carries 600,000 to 650,000 distinct CDR3 sequences, 22% recorded once. The sequenced material came from peripheral blood. The receptors come from a woman younger than 30 with stable Graves' hyperthyroidism. Some clones in this sample may be carry-over from other donors' samples. The CDR3 runs from the conserved cysteine through the conserved F or W.

CDR3aa	v_gene
CASSGDLNTEAFF	TRBV5-1
CASSLGGQMNTEAFF	TRBV5-1
CASSIRPTGYEQYF	TRBV19
CASSLETGSYEQYF	TRBV13
CASSANSRAEAFF	TRBV19
CSARTGGAQPQHF	TRBV20-1
CSALLAGAAYEQYF	TRBV20-1
CASRAGLRHEQYF	TRBV12-3/TRBV12-4
CASKPTGTGGYEQYF	TRBV5-1
CASRGTTYEQYF	TRBV5-1
CASSSSQGAKQPQHF	TRBV6-5
CASSLVGTDTEAFF	TRBV7-2
CASSPQVSSYEQYF	TRBV5-1
CASSFNGGYETQYF	TRBV27
CSARSSGANVLTF	TRBV20-1
CASSDSERDTGELFF	TRBV6-4
CASSGTGSGETQYF	TRBV2
CASSGTSGSSETQYF	TRBV6-1
CASSLEGSRGTQYF	TRBV5-1
CASSLNRGGTEAFF	TRBV12-3/TRBV12-4
CSALPEGSGGYTF	TRBV20-1
CAISESRGGQSGEQYF	TRBV10-3
CASSSDFPGLAGGKESF	TRBV12-3/TRBV12-4
CASSQNRGISEQYF	TRBV13
CAWSVLWQGGYTF	TRBV30
CSAPSDRGGNQPQHF	TRBV20-1
CASSLGAEVSGANVLTF	TRBV12-3/TRBV12-4
CASSPWTEVIYEQYF	TRBV4-3
CASSRRQGKNTEAFF	TRBV5-1
CASSYAPRTEAFF	TRBV6-5
CASRDTGQGNSPLHF	TRBV5-1
CASSPPGMDGGVNEAFF	TRBV28
CASSFDVGRDREKPYSYEQYF	TRBV27
CARRDRQGGGEQYF	TRBV19
CASSITRGSGETQYF	TRBV19
CASSPAREGSSYTF	TRBV6-1
CASSLGEGNGQYF	TRBV27
CSASGSNFHEQYF	TRBV20-1
CASIPVRHF	TRBV6-1
CASSLDPQSGTGELFF	TRBV11-2
CASNTLWDRVYPGNTIYF	TRBV11-1
CASGLSGRLLNGYTF	TRBV12-5
CATSRDDAGGLAKNIQYF	TRBV15
CASSQEPGFGETQYF	TRBV4-1
CASSVSDRGSYGYTF	TRBV19
CASSGQGIYGYTF	TRBV6-1
CASKGTGGKDQPQHF	TRBV6-1
CASSEQGGSEAFF	TRBV12-3/TRBV12-4
CASSLAGGGQAFF	TRBV12-3/TRBV12-4
CASSPSYRGVWNGYTF	TRBV12-3/TRBV12-4
CSARTGTSDVTQYF	TRBV20-1
CSGRENSYEQYF	TRBV29-1
CASSLVAGEAFF	TRBV12-3/TRBV12-4
CASSPEVDLRYF	TRBV18
CASSPDNRRGYTF	TRBV12-3/TRBV12-4
CASSAWWGKNTEAFF	TRBV5-1
CASSLVGNAGETQYF	TRBV7-8
CASSLERGVGELFF	TRBV12-3/TRBV12-4